Reported below is one T cell receptor (beta chain). This entry is derived from a study of T cell responses to AZD1222 COVID-19 vaccine. This CDR3 has 15 amino acids. Germline V gene sequence: CDR1 KGHSH, CDR2 LQKENI. V lost 0 bases and J lost 7, with 15 bases in between. TCRdb's table, derived via immunoSEQ multiplex PCR, lists solely in-frame clones and lacks some. The data hold 95,000 to 110,000 clones, with 89% observed a single time. The chain employs TRBV18 and TRBJ1-2; maybe TRBD1 (5 bases). The TCR sequence derives from an adult in good health. Sequencing used peripheral blood, obtained on day 0 of AZD1222 vaccination. The CDR3 is CASSPPPVGRGGYTF. For the CDR3, the DNA is TGTGCCAGCTCACCACCCCCCGTGGGGCGAGGTGGCTACACCTTC.